The clone carrying this T cell receptor beta chain was detected many times. Its matching antigen is unknown. Absent ophthalmopathy progression within 18 months defined stable Graves' hyperthyroidism. Diagnosis rested on symptoms, serum thyroxine and TRAb, thyroid ultrasound, and orbital computed tomography. What was amplified from RNA transcripts were TCR beta CDR3 regions. HTBI primers were the set used in a first-round RT-PCR of the TCR CDR3. TCRdb called the multiplex PCR reads again in MiXCR, with one record for every CDR3 protein. The data contain 500,000 to 750,000 distinct CDR3 sequences, 15% to 17% of them seen just once; the ten biggest clones take up under 8%. This entry comes from a study of T cells in Graves' hyperthyroidism and ophthalmopathy. The study, taken as a whole, reports: In the analysis, a 13 V-J model separated ophthalmopathy from stable hyperthyroidism. In the blood, most expanded thyroid clonotypes above 0.001 appeared as well.

V lost 1 base, J lost 4 bases, and 5 bases stayed unmatched. The CDR3 is 15 residues long. From germline, CDR1 is GTSNPN and CDR2 SVGIG (reference sequence). The sample was blood. The chain joins TRBV30 to TRBJ1-5; TRBD1 aligns across 9 bases. This TCR derives from a woman aged 30 to 39 with Graves' hyperthyroidism. For the CDR3, the DNA is TGTGCCTGGAGTGCGGGACAGGGAAGAAATCAGCCCCAGCATTTT. This translates into CAWSAGQGRNQPQHF. Complete variable domain (other parts from reference TRBV30 and TRBJ1-5): SQTIHQWPATLVQPVGSPLSLECTVEGTSNPNLYWYRQAAGRGLQLLFYSVGIGQISSEVPQNLSASRPQDRQFILSSKKLLLSDSGFYLCAWSAGQGRNQPQHFGDGTRLSIL.